The TCR beta chain under discussion was sequenced for a study of T cell repertoires in cytomegalovirus infection. Study-level information: Matching HLA type, along with CMV infection, was indicated by public TCR beta signatures.

Study-wide findings and caveats: HLA-C-restricted CMV-specific TCR beta clonotypes prevailed in the ex vivo response.

For this clonotype: Its target is unknown.

TCRdb redid the calling of the reads with MiXCR, one entry per CDR3 protein. The table records approximately 250,000 distinct CDR3 sequences, roughly 9.1% of them present only once. The sequencing sample was made of PBMCs. The receptor was isolated from a human donor in good health (CMV status not recorded). Some clones in this sample may be carry-over from other donors' samples.

The CDR3 is CSASFPGSSNTEAFF. As DNA, the CDR3 is TGCAGTGCTAGTTTTCCGGGATCCTCGAACACTGAAGCTTTCTTT. The genes are TRBV20-1 and TRBJ1-1; D unclear. V shed 3 bases and J shed 1 base, with 15 bases lying between them. Germline loops: CDR1 DFQATT, CDR2 SNEGSKA (reference sequence). The CDR3 length is 15 residues.